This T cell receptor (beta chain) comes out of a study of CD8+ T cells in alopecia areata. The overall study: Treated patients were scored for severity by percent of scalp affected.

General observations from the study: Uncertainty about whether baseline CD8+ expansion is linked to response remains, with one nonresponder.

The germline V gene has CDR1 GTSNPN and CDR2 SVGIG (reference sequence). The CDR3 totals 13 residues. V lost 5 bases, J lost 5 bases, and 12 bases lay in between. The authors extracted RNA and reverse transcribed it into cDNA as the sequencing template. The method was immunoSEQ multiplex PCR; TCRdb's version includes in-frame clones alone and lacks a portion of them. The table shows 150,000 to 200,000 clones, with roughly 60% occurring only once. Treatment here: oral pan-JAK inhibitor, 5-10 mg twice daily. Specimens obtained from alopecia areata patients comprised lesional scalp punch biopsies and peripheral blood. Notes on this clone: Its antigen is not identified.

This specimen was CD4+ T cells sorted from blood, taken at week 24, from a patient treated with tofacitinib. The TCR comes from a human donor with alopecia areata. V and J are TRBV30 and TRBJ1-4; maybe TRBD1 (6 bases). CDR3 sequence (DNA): TGTGCCTGGGCGACAGGCATAAATGAAAAACTGTTTTTT. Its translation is CAWATGINEKLFF.